This passage covers 21 T cell receptor beta chains from one sample sequenced in a study of cytotoxic CD8 clonotypes in ibrutinib-treated CLL. TCRdb keeps only in-frame clones here, not all; method: immunoSEQ multiplex PCR. Altogether around 300,000 clones are present, about 77% being singletons, with the ten largest covering roughly 7%. The specimen was PBMCs, collected before ibrutinib treatment. The origin of the receptors is a human donor with chronic lymphocytic leukemia.

CDR3 amino acids: CASSKLAGTVNEQFF. DNA of the CDR3: TGTGCCAGCAGCAAGCTAGCGGGAACCGTCAATGAGCAGTTCTTC. The rearrangement links TRBV11-2 to TRBJ2-1; TRBD2 matches 9 bases. This CDR3 contains 15 residues. The V and J ends lost 5 bases and 6 bases, in that order; junction bases with no gene match: 8. CDR1 and CDR2 (germline): SGHAT, FQNNGV.

This sequence joins TRBV5-1 and TRBJ2-5; TRBD2 matches 7 bases. CDR1 is SGHRS and CDR2 is YFSETQ in the germline V gene. CDR3 length equals 15 residues. The J segment lost 5 bases and the V segment lost 1 base, leaving 8 bases of the junction unmatched. The CDR3 bases are TGCGCCAGCAGCTTGAGCGGGATGGGTCTTGAGACCCAGTACTTC. Protein: CASSLSGMGLETQYF.

The rearrangement uses TRBV6-5 and TRBJ2-7; D gene ambiguous. From germline, CDR1 is MNHEY and CDR2 SVGAGI. The CDR3 extends over 13 amino acids. Trimming shortened V by 8 bases and J by 3 bases, and 14 bases separated the two germline ends. The CDR3 DNA follows: TGTGCCAGCTTGAACCCAGCCTACTACGAGCAGTACTTC. Its translation: CASLNPAYYEQYF.

The chain combines TRBV29-1 with TRBJ2-1, with D maybe TRBD1 (5 bases). V was cut by 4 bases and J by 2 bases, with 9 bases left in between. CDR3 size: 13 residues. Germline V gene lookup returns CDR1 SQVTM and CDR2 ANQGSEA. CDR3 residues: CSVVRVPYNEQFF. Here the CDR3 DNA reads TGCAGCGTTGTCAGGGTCCCCTACAATGAGCAGTTCTTC.

This sequence joins TRBV11-2 and TRBJ2-7; D is tentatively TRBD1 or TRBD2 (5 bases each). Germline CDR1 is SGHAT and CDR2 is FQNNGV. V dropped 6 bases and J dropped 4 bases, with 10 bases sitting between them. There are 12 residues in the CDR3. The CDR3 region has the DNA TGTGCCAGCAGGGGGGACCAGTACGAGCAGTACTTC. This gives the protein CASRGDQYEQYF.

The V call is TRBV15, the J call TRBJ2-5; 9 bases fit TRBD2. CDR3 size: 17 residues. J gave up 6 bases and V 1 base, and 12 bases lay outside the gene matches. The V gene's germline CDR1 is LNHNV and CDR2 YYDKDF (reference sequence). The CDR3, as DNA: TGTGCCACCAGCAGAGGGTTGGGGACTAGCCAGAAGAAGACCCAGTACTTC. Protein: CATSRGLGTSQKKTQYF.

J is TRBJ2-2 and V is TRBV30; D gene ambiguous. V was shortened by 4 bases and J by 5 bases, with 14 bases between the two germline ends. Germline CDR1 and CDR2: GTSNPN and SVGIG (reference sequence). This CDR3 has 14 amino acids. The CDR3 here is CAWTTPHGTGELFF. CDR3 DNA sequence: TGTGCCTGGACGACACCCCACGGAACCGGGGAGCTGTTTTTT.

The chain joins TRBV10-2 to TRBJ2-1; 8 nucleotides match TRBD2. This CDR3 region has 15 residues. Germline values: CDR1 WSHSY, CDR2 SAAADI. V lost 7 bases, J lost 4 bases, and 9 bases stayed unmatched. Here the CDR3 reads CASTLLAGGYNEQFF. The DNA of the CDR3 is TGCGCCAGCACCCTCCTAGCGGGCGGTTACAATGAGCAGTTCTTC.

This clone was counted only a few times. The chain uses TRBV6-5 and TRBJ2-2, with D perhaps matching TRBD1 (6 bases). Germline V gene sequence: CDR1 MNHEY, CDR2 SVGAGI. Trimming cost V 5 bases and J 2 bases, with 12 bases left between them. The CDR3 loop spans 15 amino acids. The DNA of the CDR3 is TGTGCCAGCAGTCAGCGGACAGACAACACCGGGGAGCTGTTTTTT. It translates to CASSQRTDNTGELFF.

The chain employs TRBV2 and TRBJ2-7; 10 bases are a match to TRBD1. The CDR3 is 14 residues long. Germline CDR1 reads SNHLY; CDR2 reads FYNNEI. The J segment lost 6 bases and the V segment lost 10 bases, leaving 12 bases of the junction unmatched. CDR3 in amino acids: CAITSRDRGREQYF. CDR3 coding DNA: TGTGCCATCACGAGCCGGGACAGGGGACGCGAGCAGTACTTC. Combining the CDR3 with reference TRBV2 and TRBJ2-7 gives the whole variable domain EPEVTQTPSHQVTQMGQEVILRCVPISNHLYFYWYRQILGQKVEFLVSFYNNEISEKSEIFDDQFSVERPDGSNFTLKIRSTKLEDSAMYFCAITSRDRGREQYFGPGTRLTVT.

This clone was detected once. This chain joins TRBV19 and TRBJ2-1; the D is unclear. Germline V lookup: CDR1 LNHDA, CDR2 SQIVND (reference sequence). The V gene lost 6 bases and the J gene lost 2 bases, with 11 bases spanning the gap. This CDR3 has 14 residues. CDR3 nucleotide sequence: TGTGCCAGTAGCCAGACCCCGGCCTACAATGAGCAGTTCTTC. The encoded protein is CASSQTPAYNEQFF.

The rearrangement uses TRBV6-1 and TRBJ1-2; D is ambiguous. The V end was cut by 1 base, the J end by 5 bases, with 14 bases between. The CDR3 sequence is 15 residues long. Germline CDR1 MNHNS, CDR2 SASEGT. The CDR3 protein is CASSEVAYNGYGYTF. Written as DNA, the CDR3 is TGTGCCAGCAGTGAAGTCGCGTACAACGGATATGGCTACACCTTC.

CDR3 nucleotides: TGTGCCACCAGCAGAGACTTAGCGGGAGGACCTGGGGCCAACGTCCTGACTTTC. This codes for CATSRDLAGGPGANVLTF. The rearrangement uses TRBV15 and TRBJ2-6, with 10 bases that match TRBD2. V was clipped by 0 bases and J by 2 bases; unmatched bases: 4. In germline, CDR1 is LNHNV, CDR2 YYDKDF (reference sequence). The CDR3 consists of 18 residues.

This clone was seen a single time. The rearrangement joins TRBV28 to TRBJ1-2; D might be TRBD1 (5 bases). The CDR3 totals 15 residues. The V end was cut by 5 bases, the J end by 4 bases, with 17 bases between. Looked up from germline, CDR1 is MDHEN and CDR2 is SYDVKM. Here the CDR3 reads CASSAVVQALYGYTF. The DNA of the CDR3 is TGTGCCAGCAGTGCGGTTGTACAGGCGCTCTATGGCTACACCTTC.

V usage is TRBV18 and J usage is TRBJ2-7, with 12 bases identical to TRBD2. The CDR3 is 14 amino acids. Germline assignment: CDR1 KGHSH and CDR2 LQKENI. Germline trimming cut 3 bases from V and 5 bases from J; bases unmatched to any gene: 2. The CDR3 loop reads CASSPTSGSNEQYF. The CDR3 DNA is TGTGCCAGCTCACCGACTAGCGGGAGTAACGAGCAGTACTTC.

The rearrangement joins TRBV15 to TRBJ2-7, with 7 bases identical to TRBD2. The CDR3 consists of 15 residues. The germline V gene has CDR1 LNHNV and CDR2 YYDKDF (reference sequence). V gave up 0 bases and J gave up 3 bases; unmatched junction bases: 5. Written as DNA, the CDR3 is TGTGCCACCAGCAGAGAGAGCGGGGCTTACTACGAGCAGTACTTC. Residues: CATSRESGAYYEQYF.

This sequence joins TRBV10-1 and TRBJ2-1, with TRBD2 matching 11 bases. Germline CDR1 is WNHNN and CDR2 is SYGVQD (reference sequence). With V trimmed by 4 bases and J by 4 bases, 6 bases remained unmatched. The CDR3 has 16 residues. CDR3 loop: CASSVTGTSGYNEQFF. The CDR3 nucleotides are TGCGCCAGCAGTGTTACCGGGACTAGCGGTTACAATGAGCAGTTCTTC.

The chain links TRBV2 to TRBJ1-2; TRBD1 agrees at 7 bases. V was clipped by 4 bases and J by 7 bases; unmatched bases: 15. The CDR3 consists of 16 residues. Germline lookup yields CDR1 SNHLY and CDR2 FYNNEI. CDR3 sequence (DNA): TGTGCCAGCAGTGTCTTGTTGGGGGACAGCGTTTTTGGCTACACCTTC. Amino acid sequence: CASSVLLGDSVFGYTF.

This chain joins TRBV30 and TRBJ2-1, with D tentatively TRBD1 (5 bases). The CDR3 runs to 15 residues. The V and J ends lost 1 base and 0 bases respectively, with 10 bases between them. Germline CDR1 is GTSNPN and CDR2 is SVGIG (reference sequence). The CDR3 nucleotides read TGTGCCTGGAGTGCGGCAGGGCGCTCCTACAATGAGCAGTTCTTC. Its translation: CAWSAAGRSYNEQFF.

This clone was observed a handful of times. The chain carries TRBV18 and TRBJ2-6; either TRBD1 or TRBD2 may supply D (5 bases each). Germline CDR1 reads KGHSH; CDR2 reads LQKENI. Trimming removed 4 bases at V and 6 bases at J, with 13 bases between. The CDR3 has 15 amino acids. This CDR3 reads CASSLPMGEANVLTF. The CDR3 DNA sequence: TGTGCCAGCTCACTACCCATGGGGGAGGCCAACGTCCTGACTTTC.

As to this clone: One end of the junction does not line up with germline, which may come from a read error. The chain employs TRBV7-7 and TRBJ2-1; 8 bases are shared with TRBD2. The CDR3 consists of 13 residues. Germline V gives CDR1 SSHAT, CDR2 FNYEAQ (reference sequence). Here the CDR3 DNA reads TGTGCTAGCAGCGGAAGCGGGAGCGATGAGCAGTTCTTC. As protein: CASSGSGSDEQFF.